A selection of T cell receptor beta chains follows, all from one sample in a study of monozygotic twins with inflammatory bowel disease. TCRdb re-called the 5' RACE reads; one entry per CDR3 protein, DNA not given. The table for this sample gives a few hundred thousand distinct CDR3 sequences. Sequenced material: blood. The receptors were sampled from a human donor with ulcerative colitis or Crohn's disease, or a healthy co-twin of an affected twin (not recorded which). Both conserved end residues are part of each CDR3. The order of the fields is V gene, CDR3 length, J gene, CDR3 protein.

V: TRBV2
length: 11
J: TRBJ2-7
CDR3: CASRDRYEQYF

V: TRBV27
length: 16
J: TRBJ1-3
CDR3: CASSPGQGYSGNTIYF

V: TRBV14
length: 16
J: TRBJ2-5
CDR3: CAGSQELTGGWETQYF

V: TRBV29-1
length: 14
J: TRBJ1-5
CDR3: CSVRTDRGGQPQHF

V: TRBV4-2
length: 15
J: TRBJ2-3
CDR3: CASSDRGQVTDTQYF

V: TRBV6-1
length: 15
J: TRBJ2-5
CDR3: CASSMGQNTQETQYF

V: TRBV5-1
length: 15
J: TRBJ2-7
CDR3: CASIPGNTESYEQYF

V: TRBV12-3/TRBV12-4
length: 14
J: TRBJ1-6
CDR3: CASSSPGVASPLHF

V: TRBV19
length: 15
J: TRBJ1-1
CDR3: CASTHGALMNTEAFF

V: TRBV4-2
length: 18
J: TRBJ2-5
CDR3: CASSQVYPARELQETQYF

V: TRBV7-2
length: 17
J: TRBJ2-4
CDR3: CASSSLGGTLAKNMQYF

V: TRBV7-9
length: 12
J: TRBJ1-1
CDR3: CASSQGGIRAFF

V: TRBV6-5
length: 15
J: TRBJ2-2
CDR3: CASSYSGTLSRELFF

V: TRBV12-3/TRBV12-4
length: 15
J: TRBJ1-1
CDR3: CASSFRGVKNTEAFF

V: TRBV11-2
length: 15
J: TRBJ2-3
CDR3: CASSLSTGLLDTQYF

V: TRBV4-1
length: 17
J: TRBJ2-7
CDR3: CASSQEPTEYFSYEQYF

V: TRBV20-1
length: 11
J: TRBJ2-7
CDR3: CSATPAKVQYF

V: TRBV7-8
length: 14
J: TRBJ2-7
CDR3: CASSAQGPVYEQYF